This T cell receptor beta chain was recovered during a study of shared clonotypes between healthy human individuals. This clone appeared a few times. The same CDR3 also results from other DNA sequences found in this sample. Sequenced by immunoSEQ multiplex PCR; TCRdb stores in-frame clones only, minus some. Among some 1,100,000 clones listed, roughly 74% were seen once. The TCR sequence derives from a man in his late teens or twenties in good health. Some clones in this sample may be carry-over from other donors' samples. The sequencing input was memory CD4+ T cells from PBMCs. Subset specified: CD45RA-negative fraction.

The CDR3 coding sequence is TGTGCCTGGAGTGTTCGTGGATCTCAGCCCCAGCATTTT. The encoded protein is CAWSVRGSQPQHF. The chain links TRBV30 to TRBJ1-5; no firm D call. The V gene lost 0 bases and the J gene lost 6 bases, with 9 bases spanning the gap. CDR1 and CDR2 (germline): GTSNPN, SVGIG (reference sequence). The CDR3 is 13 residues long.